This TCR beta chain was captured by sequencing in a study of radiotherapy plus CTLA-4 blockade in lung cancer (dated by TCRdb to the late 2010s). For the wider study: Objective responses were observed in 15% to 20% of enrolled patients, and disease control was achieved in 25% to 35%.

Concerning this clone: It has no known antigen specificity. The record has no base qualities; no much larger clone is one base away.

In this study, focal radiation therapy paired with CTLA-4 blockade (ipilimumab) was tested in patients who had chemo-refractory metastatic non-small-cell lung cancer. From the germline V gene, CDR1 is SGHRS and CDR2 is YFSETQ. There are 14 amino acids in the CDR3, from cysteine to phenylalanine inclusive. The retained sequence is limited to the CDR3, 42 bases, with the frame set at the first base. Germline trimming amounts to 4 bases on V and 6 bases on J, with 9 as the count of junction bases outside the gene matches. The paper's findings and limits, for the study overall: Increased serum interferon-beta after radiation, together with early dynamic changes in blood T cell clones, were reported to be the strongest predictors of response. After treatment with radiotherapy and ipilimumab, TCR clones that originated in tumors expanded in peripheral blood.

The library was generated by the immunoSEQ multiplex PCR assay. As stored in TCRdb, this immuneACCESS dataset retains in-frame rearrangements with V and J assigned. A fraction of the clones does not appear; measured against another copy, unresolved V genes explain less than half of the discrepancy, and the remainder lacks a known reason. The sample records around 44,000 clones, around 77% of which are singletons. The top ten clonotypes cover about 2.7% of the sample. The sequence derives from a human donor with non-small cell lung cancer whose response to radiotherapy plus ipilimumab could not be evaluated. The sequence links TRBV5-1 to TRBJ2-7; 8 of the junction bases match TRBD2. The input for sequencing was peripheral blood, taken from a patient treated with radiotherapy plus ipilimumab. The CDR3 is CASSRGGIVVEQYF. The nucleotide sequence is given as TGCGCCAGCAGCCGGGGGGGAATTGTCGTCGAGCAGTACTTC.